The T cell receptor (beta chain) described here comes from a study of shared clonotypes between healthy human individuals (dated by TCRdb to 2019 to 2021). At the level of the whole study: A couple of women and a few men aged 18 to 49 years were included in the cohort. For each donor, three plates each were used for CD4 naive and CD4 memory, two plates were used for CD8 naive, and one plate was used for CD8 memory. To estimate repertoire size and how much clonotypes are shared between individuals, the study performed deep sequencing of blood TCR repertoires from roughly five healthy adults. Libraries were prepared and TCR repertoires were sequenced by different laboratories using diverse techniques, in order to increase sequencing depth and limit assay-specific biases. Per donor, leukapheresis produced somewhere between about 0.9 and 9.5 billion PBMCs.

Deletion took 0 bases off V and 0 bases off J, with a span of 5 bases between the germline ends. CDR1 and CDR2 (LNHNV, YYDKDF) derive from the germline V gene (reference sequence). There are 15 amino acids in the CDR3, from cysteine to phenylalanine inclusive. Only the CDR3 DNA stays, 45 bases, in frame from base 1. What the authors observed across the whole study: Compared with non-shared clonotypes, the clonotypes found in all four sorted-subset donors had higher generation probabilities. The small number of donors limited the genetic and exposure-history diversity represented. When a handful of donors were compared, the shared fraction of clonotypes was around 5.1% for naive CD4, about 4% for naive CD8, 2% to 2.5% for memory CD4, and 0.4% for memory CD8. Sampling was limited to blood, and TCR repertoires in tissue likely differ from TCR repertoires in blood. Based on pairwise subsampling, the degree of clonotype sharing among donors was expected to be affected by sequencing depth. Even with the large sequencing depth, rarefaction of the sorted-subset datasets indicated that sequencing was incomplete. Naive subsets generally had larger estimated clonotype richness than memory subsets.

A word on this clone: The clone's antigen remains unknown. No base-level quality is on record; no much larger clone is a single base apart. At the DNA level, this CDR3 is encoded by other sequences in the same sample as well.

Healthy HIV-negative adults with no recently reported acute infections or vaccinations were included as donors. Only Caucasian adults living in Nashville, Tennessee, USA were represented among the donors. Magnetic negative selection was used to enrich CD4+ T cells, after which naive cells were positively selected on CD45RA and the negative fraction became the memory subset. After blood collection by leukapheresis, PBMCs were isolated using Ficoll-Histopaque density gradient centrifugation and then cryopreserved in the vapor phase of liquid nitrogen. Purity and quantity of every magnetically sorted T cell population were checked by analytical flow cytometry. Each sorted fraction had its genomic DNA isolated and then quantified by UV absorbance on a Nanodrop 2000c. TCR CDR3 regions were amplified from genomic DNA by multiplex PCR using the deep immunoSEQ assay. Genomic DNA extracted from each cell subset was distributed evenly over all wells of several immunoSEQ 96-well plates, and each plate served as one replicate. Each replicate PCR for sorted subsets received about 200 ng genomic DNA, equal to about 30,000 T cell genomes. Purified libraries were measured with a Qubit 3.0 fluorometer, size-checked on a Bioanalyzer 2100, and measured again with the KAPA Library Quantification kit. A separate single-read 150-cycle Illumina NextSeq 550 flow cell was used to sequence each immunoSEQ 96-well plate. On the study's bioinformatics: Because the immunoSEQ output held only junctional sequences and lacked quality scores, the filtering could not match the filtering applied to full-length reads. Sequences were annotated with PyIR, a Python wrapper for IgBLAST v1.9, and V/J genes and CDR3 were assigned using IMGT germline references. Any read was removed if the V/J assignment was weak (E-value above 1e-6), the CDR3 was missing, or the read contained stop codons, out-of-frame junctions, or ambiguous translated residues. A V3J clonotype was defined by an identical inferred V gene, J gene, and CDR3 amino acid sequence. To compute the percentage overlap between repertoires, the number of shared unique clonotypes was divided by the size of the smaller repertoire. Richness of each repertoire was evaluated using RTK rarefaction, the Chao1 estimator, and Recon v2.1 estimates of unobserved clonotypes. Generation probabilities for all TCRbeta clonotypes obtained by the gDNA method from a handful of donors were computed using OLGA. Held by TCRdb, this immuneACCESS table contains in-frame sequences only and omits some clones. Under half of the omission traces to an unresolved V gene where checked; the cause of the rest is unknown. D and trimming come from the DNA, and the V and J calls and clone size come from that table. The sample yields about 1.5 million clones; 98% were counted once. The biggest ten clones account for roughly 0.4% of the sample.

This chain is built from TRBV15 and TRBJ1-4; 5 matching bases give a weak D call of TRBD1. Source material: naive CD4+ T cells sorted from blood. According to the study, the label for this sample's cell subset or site signals: CD45RA+ positively selected. The receptor comes from a young man in good health. The CDR3 has the sequence CATSRDRATNEKLFF. The sequenced DNA is TGTGCCACCAGCAGAGACAGGGCAACTAATGAAAAACTGTTTTTT.